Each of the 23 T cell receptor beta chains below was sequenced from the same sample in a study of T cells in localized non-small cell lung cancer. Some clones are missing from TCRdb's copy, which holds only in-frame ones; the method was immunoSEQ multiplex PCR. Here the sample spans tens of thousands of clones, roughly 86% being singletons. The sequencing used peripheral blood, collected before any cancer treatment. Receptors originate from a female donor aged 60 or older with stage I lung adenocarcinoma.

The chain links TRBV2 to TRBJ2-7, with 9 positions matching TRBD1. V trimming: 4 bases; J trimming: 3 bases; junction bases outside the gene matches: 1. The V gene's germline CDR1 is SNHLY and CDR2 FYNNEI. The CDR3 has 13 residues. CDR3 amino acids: CASSGQGDYEQYF. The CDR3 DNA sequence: TGTGCCAGCAGTGGACAGGGGGACTACGAGCAGTACTTC. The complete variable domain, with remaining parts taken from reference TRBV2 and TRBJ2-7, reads EPEVTQTPSHQVTQMGQEVILRCVPISNHLYFYWYRQILGQKVEFLVSFYNNEISEKSEIFDDQFSVERPDGSNFTLKIRSTKLEDSAMYFCASSGQGDYEQYFGPGTRLTVT.

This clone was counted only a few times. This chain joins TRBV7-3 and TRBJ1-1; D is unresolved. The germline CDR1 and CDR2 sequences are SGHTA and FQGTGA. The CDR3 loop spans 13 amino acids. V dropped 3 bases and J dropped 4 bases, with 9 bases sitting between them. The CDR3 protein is CASSFSRSTEAFF. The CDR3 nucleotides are TGTGCCAGCAGCTTCTCCCGGAGCACTGAAGCTTTCTTT.

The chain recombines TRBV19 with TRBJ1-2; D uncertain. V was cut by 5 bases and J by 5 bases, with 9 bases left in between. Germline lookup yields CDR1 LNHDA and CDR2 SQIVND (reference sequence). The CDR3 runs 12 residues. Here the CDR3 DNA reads TGTGCCAGTAGTCGGACGGAATATGGCTACACCTTC. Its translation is CASSRTEYGYTF.

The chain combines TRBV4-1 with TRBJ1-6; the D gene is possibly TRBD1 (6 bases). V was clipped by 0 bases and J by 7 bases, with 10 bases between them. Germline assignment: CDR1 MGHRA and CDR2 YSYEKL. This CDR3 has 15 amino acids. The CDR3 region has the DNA TGCGCCAGCAGCCAAGATGGGCAGGGGAATTCACCCCTCCACTTT. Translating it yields CASSQDGQGNSPLHF.

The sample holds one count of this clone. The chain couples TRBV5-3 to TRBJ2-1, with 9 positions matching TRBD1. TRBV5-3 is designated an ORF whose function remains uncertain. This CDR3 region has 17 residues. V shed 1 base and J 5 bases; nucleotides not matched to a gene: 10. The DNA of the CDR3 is TGTGCCAGAAGCTTGCCTTACCGGGACAGGGCTAACAATGAGCAGTTCTTC. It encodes CARSLPYRDRANNEQFF.

DNA of the CDR3: TGTGCCAGCAGTCGTCCGGGACAGGGGAACACTGAAGCTTTCTTT. Translation gives CASSRPGQGNTEAFF. The chain carries TRBV6-6 and TRBJ1-1; 9 bases match TRBD1. Germline CDR1 MNHNY, CDR2 SVGAGI (reference sequence). The V segment lost 5 bases and the J segment 1 base; nucleotides outside the gene matches: 5. The CDR3 spans 15 residues.

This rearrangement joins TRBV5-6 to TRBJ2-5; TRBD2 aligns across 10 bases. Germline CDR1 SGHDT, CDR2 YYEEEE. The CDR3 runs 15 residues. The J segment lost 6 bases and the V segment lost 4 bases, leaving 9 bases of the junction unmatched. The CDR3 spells CASSQIAGGSKTQYF. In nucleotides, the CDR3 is TGTGCCAGCAGCCAAATAGCGGGGGGCAGCAAGACCCAGTACTTC.

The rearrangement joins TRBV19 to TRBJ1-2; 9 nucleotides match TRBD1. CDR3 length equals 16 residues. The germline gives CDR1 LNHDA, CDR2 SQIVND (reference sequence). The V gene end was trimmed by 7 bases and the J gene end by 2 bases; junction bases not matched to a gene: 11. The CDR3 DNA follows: TGTGCCAGTATATCTACCCCGGGACAGGGAAACTATGGCTACACCTTC. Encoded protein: CASISTPGQGNYGYTF. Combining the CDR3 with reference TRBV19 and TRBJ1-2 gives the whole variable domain DGGITQSPKYLFRKEGQNVTLSCEQNLNHDAMYWYRQDPGQGLRLIYYSQIVNDFQKGDIAEGYSVSREKKESFPLTVTSAQKNPTAFYLCASISTPGQGNYGYTFGSGTRLTVV.

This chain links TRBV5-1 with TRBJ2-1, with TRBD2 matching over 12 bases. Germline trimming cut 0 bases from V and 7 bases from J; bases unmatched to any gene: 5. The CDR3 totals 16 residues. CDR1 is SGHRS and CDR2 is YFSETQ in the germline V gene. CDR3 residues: CASSLASGRASNEQFF. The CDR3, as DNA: TGCGCCAGCAGCTTGGCTAGCGGGAGGGCCTCGAATGAGCAGTTCTTC.

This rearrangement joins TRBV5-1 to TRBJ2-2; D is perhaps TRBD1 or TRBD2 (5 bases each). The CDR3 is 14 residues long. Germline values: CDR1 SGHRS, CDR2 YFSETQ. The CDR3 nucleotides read TGCGCGGACGGCATGGGGGAGAACACCGGGGAGCTGTTTTTT. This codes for CADGMGENTGELFF.

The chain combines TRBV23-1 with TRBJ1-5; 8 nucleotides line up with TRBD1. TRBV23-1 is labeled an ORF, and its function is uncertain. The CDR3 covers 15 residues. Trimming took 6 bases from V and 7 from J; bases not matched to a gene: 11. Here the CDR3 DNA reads TGCGCCAGCAGAGAGCCCAGGGGGCCGGGGCAGCCCCAGCATTTT. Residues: CASREPRGPGQPQHF.

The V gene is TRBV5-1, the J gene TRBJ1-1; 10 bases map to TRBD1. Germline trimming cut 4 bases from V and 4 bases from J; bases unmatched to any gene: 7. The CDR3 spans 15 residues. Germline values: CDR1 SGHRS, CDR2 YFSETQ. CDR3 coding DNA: TGCGCCAGCAGCCCCAGGACAGGGGGGTCCACTGAAGCTTTCTTT. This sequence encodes CASSPRTGGSTEAFF.

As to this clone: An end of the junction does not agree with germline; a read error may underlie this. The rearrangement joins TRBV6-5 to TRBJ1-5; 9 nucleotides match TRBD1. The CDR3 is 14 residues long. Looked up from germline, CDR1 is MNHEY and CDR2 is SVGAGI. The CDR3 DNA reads TGTGCCATCAGTGCAAGGACAGGGGATCAGCCCCAGCATTTT. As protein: CAISARTGDQPQHF.

The CDR3 nucleotides read TGCGCCAGCAGCCCCCGGGACGGAACTGCGGGTGGTGAGCAGTTCTTC. It yields the protein CASSPRDGTAGGEQFF. This chain connects TRBV5-1 to TRBJ2-1; either TRBD1 or TRBD2 may fit D (5 bases each). CDR3 length: 16 residues. Germline CDR1 and CDR2: SGHRS and YFSETQ. Trimming left V 4 bases short and J 9 bases short, with 23 bases between. Complete variable domain (other parts from reference TRBV5-1 and TRBJ2-1): KAGVTQTPRYLIKTRGQQVTLSCSPISGHRSVSWYQQTPGQGLQFLFEYFSETQRNKGNFPGRFSGRQFSNSRSEMNVSTLELGDSALYLCASSPRDGTAGGEQFFGPGTRLTVL.

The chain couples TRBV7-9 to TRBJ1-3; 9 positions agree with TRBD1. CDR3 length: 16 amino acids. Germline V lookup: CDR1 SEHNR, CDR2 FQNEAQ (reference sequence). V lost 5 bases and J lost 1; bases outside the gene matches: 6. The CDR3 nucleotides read TGTGCCAGCAGCGGAGGGACAGGGATGTCTGGAAACACCATATATTTT. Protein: CASSGGTGMSGNTIYF. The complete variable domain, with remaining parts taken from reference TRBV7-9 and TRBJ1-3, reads DTGVSQNPRHKITKRGQNVTFRCDPISEHNRLYWYRQTLGQGPEFLTYFQNEAQLEKSRLLSDRFSAERPKGSFSTLEIQRTEQGDSAMYLCASSGGTGMSGNTIYFGEGSWLTVV.

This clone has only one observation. The CDR3 DNA reads as TGTGCCAGCAGCTTAGAAGGGACAGGGATGGATGAGCAGTTCTTC. Amino acid sequence: CASSLEGTGMDEQFF. The J gene is TRBJ2-1, the V gene TRBV11-3; 9 positions match TRBD1. Per the germline V gene, CDR1 is SGHNT and CDR2 is YENEEA. CDR3 size: 15 residues. V lost 0 bases and J lost 8; bases outside the gene matches: 5.

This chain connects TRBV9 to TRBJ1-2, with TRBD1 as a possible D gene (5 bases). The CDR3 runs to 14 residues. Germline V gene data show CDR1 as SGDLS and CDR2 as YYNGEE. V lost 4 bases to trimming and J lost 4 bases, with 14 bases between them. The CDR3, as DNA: TGTGCCAGCAGCTCCCGACAGAACATCTATGGCTACACCTTC. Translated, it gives CASSSRQNIYGYTF.

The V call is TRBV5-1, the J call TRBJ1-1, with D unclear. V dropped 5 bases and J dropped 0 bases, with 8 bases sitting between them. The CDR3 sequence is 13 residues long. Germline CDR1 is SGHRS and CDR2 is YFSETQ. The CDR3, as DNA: TGCGCCAGCAGAGTGGATTTGAACACTGAAGCTTTCTTT. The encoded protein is CASRVDLNTEAFF.

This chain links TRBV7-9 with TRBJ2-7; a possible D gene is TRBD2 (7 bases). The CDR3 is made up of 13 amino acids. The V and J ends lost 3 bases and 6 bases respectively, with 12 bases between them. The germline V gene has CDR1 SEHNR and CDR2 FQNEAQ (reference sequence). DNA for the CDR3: TGTGCCAGCAGCTTCGGGGGGCGCAGCGAGCAGTACTTC. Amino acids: CASSFGGRSEQYF. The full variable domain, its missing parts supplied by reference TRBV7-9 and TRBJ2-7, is DTGVSQNPRHKITKRGQNVTFRCDPISEHNRLYWYRQTLGQGPEFLTYFQNEAQLEKSRLLSDRFSAERPKGSFSTLEIQRTEQGDSAMYLCASSFGGRSEQYFGPGTRLTVT.

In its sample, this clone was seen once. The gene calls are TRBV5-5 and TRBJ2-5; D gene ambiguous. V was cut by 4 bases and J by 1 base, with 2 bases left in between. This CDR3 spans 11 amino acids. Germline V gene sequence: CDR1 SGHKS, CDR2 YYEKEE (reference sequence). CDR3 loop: CASSPQETQYF. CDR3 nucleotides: TGTGCCAGCAGCCCCCAAGAGACCCAGTACTTC. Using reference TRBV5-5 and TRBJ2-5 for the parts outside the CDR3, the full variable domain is DAGVTQSPTHLIKTRGQQVTLRCSPISGHKSVSWYQQVLGQGPQFIFQYYEKEERGRGNFPDRFSARQFPNYSSELNVNALLLGDSALYLCASSPQETQYFGPGTRLLVL.

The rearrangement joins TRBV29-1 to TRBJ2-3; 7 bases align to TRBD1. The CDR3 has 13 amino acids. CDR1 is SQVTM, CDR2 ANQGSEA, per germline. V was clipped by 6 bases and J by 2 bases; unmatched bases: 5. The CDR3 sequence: CSVRGRFTDTQYF. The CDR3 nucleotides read TGCAGCGTAAGGGGGCGGTTCACAGATACGCAGTATTTT.

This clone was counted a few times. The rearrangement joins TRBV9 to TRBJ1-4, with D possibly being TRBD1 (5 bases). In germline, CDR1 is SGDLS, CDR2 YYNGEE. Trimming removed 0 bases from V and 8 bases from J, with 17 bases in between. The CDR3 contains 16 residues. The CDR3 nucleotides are TGTGCCAGCAGCGTAGATGAGGGCAGGGCTGGCGAAAAACTGTTTTTT. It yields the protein CASSVDEGRAGEKLFF.

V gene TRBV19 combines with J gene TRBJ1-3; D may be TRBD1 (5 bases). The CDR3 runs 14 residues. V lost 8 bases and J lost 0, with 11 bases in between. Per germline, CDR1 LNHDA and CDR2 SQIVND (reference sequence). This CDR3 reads CASGVTGSGNTIYF. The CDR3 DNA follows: TGTGCCAGTGGAGTTACAGGCTCTGGAAACACCATATATTTT.